These 5 T cell receptor beta chains came from one sample sequenced in a study of vaccination effects on CD4 cells after COVID-19. Which antigens these TCRs recognize remains unknown. Using viral peptide pools, the ViraFEST assay grew out antigen-specific CD4+ T cells prior to sequencing. Researchers isolated CD4+ T cells once ten to eleven days of culture had elapsed. Absence of prior SARS-CoV-2 infection characterized the vaccine recipients, who showed negative nucleocapsid antibodies. Assay used: immunoSEQ multiplex PCR; TCRdb lists only in-frame clones, some missing. The sample includes some 68,000 clones, around three quarters of them seen just once. The sample here was CD4+ T cells from PBMCs cultured with HCoV-OC43 spike peptides, taken before COVID-19 vaccination. Indicated subset: HCoV-OC43 spike overlapping peptide pool stimulation. These receptors were taken from a human donor who received a COVID-19 vaccine.

This clone came up a few times. The chain joins TRBV9 to TRBJ1-2, with D uncertain. Germline loops: CDR1 SGDLS, CDR2 YYNGEE. V was cut by 0 bases and J by 2 bases, with 8 bases left in between. This CDR3 has 14 residues. The CDR3 DNA sequence: TGTGCCAGCAGCGTAGAAGTCGGAAACTATGGCTACACCTTC. It translates to CASSVEVGNYGYTF.

V is TRBV2 and J is TRBJ1-5, with 7 bases identical to TRBD1. Germline trimming cut 6 bases from V and 3 bases from J; bases unmatched to any gene: 5. CDR3 length equals 14 residues. Germline CDR1 and CDR2: SNHLY and FYNNEI. The CDR3 sequence: CASSSDRLNQPQHF. DNA of the CDR3: TGTGCCAGCAGCTCGGACAGGCTCAATCAGCCCCAGCATTTT.

The CDR3 nucleotides read TGTGCCAGTAGTATTTCAGCGGCATACAATGAGCAGTTCTTC. This gives the protein CASSISAAYNEQFF. The V gene is TRBV19, the J gene TRBJ2-1, with D perhaps matching TRBD2 (5 bases). Trimming took off 3 bases at V and 4 bases at J, with 10 bases between the two ends. Germline CDR1 reads LNHDA; CDR2 reads SQIVND (reference sequence). CDR3 length: 14 residues.

This clone was observed a single time. This chain uses TRBV2 with TRBJ2-3, with TRBD2 identical over 8 bases. The trim removed 6 bases at V and 2 bases at J, leaving 7 bases unmatched. CDR1 and CDR2 (germline): SNHLY, FYNNEI. CDR3 size: 15 residues. CDR3 coding DNA: TGTGCCAGCAGCAGGAGCGGGGGTGACACAGATACGCAGTATTTT. Its translation: CASSRSGGDTDTQYF.

This clone was detected once. The rearrangement uses TRBV4-3 and TRBJ2-3, with D tentatively TRBD1 (5 bases). Germline V gene data show CDR1 as LGHNA and CDR2 as YSLEER. V was trimmed by 4 bases and J by 4 bases, leaving 15 bases between them. This CDR3 has 15 amino acids. CDR3 sequence reads: CASSPGWGMPDTQYF. The DNA for the CDR3 is TGCGCCAGCAGCCCAGGCTGGGGCATGCCAGATACGCAGTATTTT.